Each of the 6 T cell receptor beta chains below was sequenced from the same sample in a study of beta chain features in type 1 diabetes. Study-wide results and limits: In every one of the four CD4+ subsets, TCRB CDR3s were moderately but significantly shorter in Type 1 diabetes patients.

Since all of the isolated RNA was reverse transcribed, expressed TCRB transcripts were what got sequenced. Method: immunoSEQ multiplex PCR; TCRdb's copy keeps in-frame clones and lacks some. The profile covers about 740,000 clones, with over 10% appearing a single time and less than 0.025% taken by the ten largest. No antigen has been identified for these receptors. The sequenced material came from naive CD4+ T cells from blood. The receptors were gathered from a man younger than 35 with type 1 diabetes.

This clone was observed a handful of times. This CDR3 is CASSPGLAGGLGTQYF. The CDR3 nucleotides are TGTGCCAGCAGCCCTGGACTAGCGGGGGGGCTAGGGACCCAGTACTTC. J is TRBJ2-5 and V is TRBV7-2, with TRBD2 matching over 15 bases. Germline V CDR1 and CDR2: SGHTA, FQGNSA. CDR3 length equals 16 residues. V was pared by 5 bases and J by 7 bases, with 8 bases of the junction left unmatched.

The CDR3, as DNA: TGTGCCAGCAGTGAACTTAGCCCCTTCAACACTGAAGCTTTCTTT. Translating gives CASSELSPFNTEAFF. J is TRBJ1-1 and V is TRBV2; D gene ambiguous. V lost 2 bases to trimming and J lost 2 bases, with 12 bases between them. The CDR3 extends over 15 amino acids. Germline CDR1 SNHLY, CDR2 FYNNEI.

Points on this clone: Distinct nucleotide sequences in the sample also encode this CDR3. The J gene is TRBJ2-7, the V gene TRBV28; a weak D match, TRBD1 (6 bases). Trimming cost V 6 bases and J 1 base, with 10 bases left between them. From germline, CDR1 is MDHEN and CDR2 SYDVKM. The CDR3 contains 13 residues. The CDR3 here is CASSLGQSYEQYF. The CDR3 DNA reads as TGTGCCAGCAGCTTAGGACAGTCCTACGAGCAGTACTTC.

V usage is TRBV6-5 and J usage is TRBJ1-2; D is perhaps TRBD1 (5 bases). This CDR3 region has 14 residues. CDR1 and CDR2 (germline): MNHEY, SVGAGI. Trimming removed 6 bases at V and 4 bases at J, with 15 bases between. The CDR3: CASSEPGRTYGYTF. CDR3 DNA: TGTGCCAGCAGCGAACCGGGACGGACCTATGGCTACACCTTC.

This clone was seen a few times. The CDR3 is CASSQGFGPYTDTQYF. The CDR3 DNA follows: TGCGCCAGCAGCCAAGGTTTCGGACCCTACACAGATACGCAGTATTTT. The gene calls are TRBV4-1 and TRBJ2-3; unclear D gene. This CDR3 comprises 16 residues. Germline V gives CDR1 MGHRA, CDR2 YSYEKL. The V end lost 1 base, the J end lost 2 bases, and 13 bases lay between the germline ends.

The rearrangement uses TRBV6-6 and TRBJ2-3; 8 nucleotides align to TRBD2. Germline V gives CDR1 MNHNY, CDR2 SVGAGI (reference sequence). The CDR3 totals 16 residues. With V trimmed by 3 bases and J by 1 base, 6 bases remained unmatched. Here the CDR3 DNA reads TGTGCCAGCAGTTATAAACCTAGCGGGCGCACAGATACGCAGTATTTT. Its protein is CASSYKPSGRTDTQYF.